This entry lists 32 T cell receptor beta chains sequenced from one sample in a study of cytomegalovirus exposure and HLA in healthy donors. Amplification used 60 Vbeta primers and 13 Jbeta primers. TCRdb's copy holds only in-frame clones and misses some; the assay was immunoSEQ multiplex PCR. The top ten clones hold 2% to 3% of a sample with some 150,000 clones, about 61% of them seen once. Sequencing used PBMCs. These receptors were collected from a middle-aged woman in good health and CMV-seronegative.

This chain links TRBV7-8 with TRBJ1-4; the match to TRBD1 covers 11 bases. V was clipped by 6 bases and J by 4 bases; unmatched bases: 10. Per germline, CDR1 SGHVS and CDR2 FQNEAQ. The CDR3 consists of 17 residues. The CDR3 DNA reads TGTGCCAGCAGTTCAGGACAGGGGGCGACAGTTAATGAAAAACTGTTTTTT. Translated, it gives CASSSGQGATVNEKLFF.

The V call is TRBV4-1, the J call TRBJ1-4; D is uncertain. Germline V gene sequence: CDR1 MGHRA, CDR2 YSYEKL. The CDR3 totals 16 residues. V was shortened by 1 base and J by 5 bases, with 14 bases between the two germline ends. The CDR3 loop reads CASSQGDTGFNEKLFF. The CDR3 nucleotides read TGCGCCAGCAGCCAAGGGGATACGGGGTTCAATGAAAAACTGTTTTTT.

The chain is built from TRBV20-1 and TRBJ1-1; possible D gene TRBD1, 5 bases. Trimming stripped 5 bases from V and 4 bases from J, with 8 bases between. The CDR3 is 11 residues long. Germline CDR1 and CDR2: DFQATT and SNEGSKA (reference sequence). The CDR3 loop is CSAPRGTEAFF. CDR3 sequence (DNA): TGCAGTGCTCCAAGGGGCACTGAAGCTTTCTTT.

Only a few counts were recorded for this clone. J is TRBJ2-3 and V is TRBV7-3; TRBD2 agrees at 11 bases. The germline V gene encodes CDR1 SGHTA and CDR2 FQGTGA. V dropped 5 bases and J dropped 4; count of bases not matched to a gene: 2. The CDR3 runs 14 residues. CDR3 DNA: TGTGCCAGCAGCACTAGCGGGGGTTCAGATACGCAGTATTTT. Translation gives CASSTSGGSDTQYF.

This rearrangement joins TRBV29-1 to TRBJ2-3; 7 nucleotides match TRBD1. CDR3 length: 15 residues. The V gene end was trimmed by 5 bases and the J gene end by 6 bases; junction bases not matched to a gene: 14. Germline V gene data show CDR1 as SQVTM and CDR2 as ANQGSEA. The CDR3 spells CSVTLDREVTDTQYF. CDR3 DNA: TGCAGCGTTACGCTCGACAGGGAAGTGACGGATACGCAGTATTTT.

The chain uses TRBV2 and TRBJ2-7, with 11 positions matching TRBD2. With V trimmed by 8 bases and J by 2 bases, 5 bases remained unmatched. The germline V gene has CDR1 SNHLY and CDR2 FYNNEI. The CDR3 loop spans 14 amino acids. CDR3 residues: CASRGTSGTYEQYF. In nucleotides, the CDR3 is TGTGCCAGCCGCGGGACTAGCGGAACCTACGAGCAGTACTTC.

The V and J genes are TRBV7-9 and TRBJ1-2; 9 bases fit TRBD1. The ends lost 8 bases at V and 8 bases at J; junction bases unmatched: 6. Germline CDR1 reads SEHNR; CDR2 reads FQNEAQ (reference sequence). This CDR3 contains 12 residues. CDR3 bases: TGTGCCAGCGACTGGACAGGGGAAGGCTACACCTTC. Translation gives CASDWTGEGYTF.

The genes are TRBV13 and TRBJ2-5; tentative D call: TRBD1 (6 bases). The CDR3 has 13 residues. Between the trimmed V and J ends, which lost 8 bases and 2 bases, there was a span of 12 bases. Germline-derived CDR1 and CDR2 are PRHDT and FYEKMQ (reference sequence). DNA for the CDR3: TGTGCCAGCCAGAGGACAGCACAAGAGACCCAGTACTTC. Translating it yields CASQRTAQETQYF.

The J gene is TRBJ1-1, the V gene TRBV6-1; no clear D gene. The CDR3 covers 12 residues. Trimming pared 4 bases from V and 1 base from J, leaving 4 bases between. The V gene's germline CDR1 is MNHNS and CDR2 SASEGT. Written as DNA, the CDR3 is TGTGCCAGCAGTGCCAGGAACACTGAAGCTTTCTTT. It codes for CASSARNTEAFF.

The V call is TRBV19, the J call TRBJ1-2; D unresolved. Trimming stripped 0 bases from V and 7 bases from J, with 12 bases between. Germline loops: CDR1 LNHDA, CDR2 SQIVND (reference sequence). CDR3 length equals 14 residues. This CDR3 reads CASSIDYSTFGYTF. CDR3 bases: TGTGCCAGTAGTATAGATTACTCGACTTTTGGCTACACCTTC.

This sequence joins TRBV5-4 and TRBJ2-7, with 9 bases aligning to TRBD1. The J segment lost 2 bases and the V segment lost 4 bases, leaving 4 bases of the junction unmatched. Per the germline V gene, CDR1 is SGHNT and CDR2 is YYREEE (reference sequence). This CDR3 contains 14 residues. CDR3 loop: CASSKRDRAYEQYF. CDR3 DNA sequence: TGTGCCAGCAGCAAGAGGGACAGGGCCTACGAGCAGTACTTC.

The V call is TRBV6-5, the J call TRBJ1-1, with 7 positions matching TRBD1. Germline CDR1 and CDR2: MNHEY and SVGAGI. The J segment lost 5 bases and the V segment lost 7 bases, leaving 10 bases of the junction unmatched. The CDR3 runs to 14 residues. The DNA of the CDR3 is TGTGCCAGCACACGCAGGGGGTGGGGGACTGAAGCTTTCTTT. Amino acid sequence: CASTRRGWGTEAFF.

The chain couples TRBV6-1 to TRBJ2-3, with D perhaps TRBD1 (5 bases). Germline lookup yields CDR1 MNHNS and CDR2 SASEGT. V lost 5 bases and J lost 4, with 13 bases in between. CDR3 size: 14 residues. CDR3 amino acids: CASSPPAGPDTQYF. As DNA, the CDR3 is TGTGCCAGCAGTCCCCCGGCAGGGCCAGATACGCAGTATTTT.

This clone was counted a single time. This chain connects TRBV5-1 to TRBJ1-6, with D unclear. The CDR3 spans 14 residues. Trimming took 1 base from V and 9 from J, leaving 11 bases between them. Germline loops: CDR1 SGHRS, CDR2 YFSETQ. The CDR3 DNA follows: TGCGCCAGCAGCTTGAATCCAGGCAGTTCACCCCTCCACTTT. The encoded protein is CASSLNPGSSPLHF.

This clone was counted once. CDR3 residues: CASSERQGSGELFF. The CDR3 nucleotides read TGTGCCAGCAGTGAAAGGCAGGGGAGCGGGGAGCTGTTTTTT. The chain carries TRBV2 and TRBJ2-2, with a tentative D call TRBD1 (6 bases). The CDR3 totals 14 residues. V was clipped by 2 bases and J by 7 bases, with 11 bases between them. CDR1 is SNHLY and CDR2 is FYNNEI in the germline V gene.

This clone was detected only once. The chain couples TRBV5-1 to TRBJ2-5; 10 nucleotides align to TRBD2. The DNA end is more similar to TRBJ2-7, so the J call may be wrong. The CDR3 extends over 16 amino acids. Germline V gives CDR1 SGHRS, CDR2 YFSETQ. CDR3 coding DNA: TGCGCCAGCAGCGAAAAGACTAGCGGGTCTGCCGACGAGCAGTACTTC. This gives the protein CASSEKTSGSADEQYF.

This rearrangement joins TRBV29-1 to TRBJ1-3, with 7 nucleotides matching TRBD1. This CDR3 contains 14 residues. Trimming removed 1 base from V and 0 bases from J; junction bases left unmatched: 0. Looked up from germline, CDR1 is SQVTM and CDR2 is ANQGSEA. CDR3 region: CSVEGQGSGNTIYF. The CDR3 DNA reads as TGCAGCGTTGAAGGACAGGGCTCTGGAAACACCATATATTTT.

The chain employs TRBV28 and TRBJ2-3; 7 bases map to TRBD1. CDR1 and CDR2 (germline): MDHEN, SYDVKM. The CDR3 extends over 14 amino acids. After removal of 4 bases from V and 3 bases from J, the junction contained 4 bases not matched to a gene. As DNA, the CDR3 is TGTGCCAGCAGTTCCGACAGGGTAACAGATACGCAGTATTTT. This sequence encodes CASSSDRVTDTQYF.

This clone was seen more than once but under ten times. CDR3 amino acids: CAWSVPRGGRETQYF. CDR3 coding DNA: TGTGCCTGGAGTGTCCCGCGGGGAGGAAGGGAGACCCAGTACTTC. The gene calls are TRBV30 and TRBJ2-5; D is possibly TRBD2 (6 bases). Germline values: CDR1 GTSNPN, CDR2 SVGIG (reference sequence). The CDR3 totals 15 residues. Trimming left V 0 bases short and J 5 bases short, with 16 bases between. The full variable domain, with the rest looked up from reference TRBV30 and TRBJ2-5, is SQTIHQWPATLVQPVGSPLSLECTVEGTSNPNLYWYRQAAGRGLQLLFYSVGIGQISSEVPQNLSASRPQDRQFILSSKKLLLSDSGFYLCAWSVPRGGRETQYFGPGTRLLVL.

This rearrangement joins TRBV5-8 to TRBJ2-2; D is possibly TRBD1 (6 bases). The CDR3 covers 13 residues. Deletions cut 2 bases from V and 8 bases from J, with 10 bases between. Germline V CDR1 and CDR2: SGHTS, YDEGEE. The CDR3 DNA is TGTGCCAGCAGCTTCGGGACATTTGGGGAGCTGTTTTTT. Residues: CASSFGTFGELFF.

This clone was observed a few times. The chain joins TRBV7-2 to TRBJ1-6; 7 bases map to TRBD1. Trimming removed 3 bases from V and 7 bases from J; junction bases left unmatched: 6. The CDR3 is made up of 15 amino acids. CDR1 SGHTA and CDR2 FQGNSA come from the germline V gene. CDR3: CASSFRGGVNSPLHF. DNA for the CDR3: TGTGCCAGCAGCTTTAGAGGGGGCGTAAATTCACCCCTCCACTTT.

V is TRBV7-6 and J is TRBJ2-1, with a weak D call TRBD1 (6 bases). The ends were cut back, 5 bases at V and 6 bases at J, with 20 bases in the middle. The germline V gene has CDR1 SGHVS and CDR2 FNYEAQ. The CDR3 length is 16 residues. The CDR3 DNA follows: TGTGCCAGCAGCCTCATGGGACACCAGGGTCTCAATGAGCAGTTCTTC. This gives the protein CASSLMGHQGLNEQFF.

V and J are TRBV30 and TRBJ1-4, with 8 bases identical to TRBD1. The junction had 7 bases not matched to a gene; V was cut back by 2 bases and J by 5 bases. The CDR3 covers 15 residues. Per the germline V gene, CDR1 is GTSNPN and CDR2 is SVGIG (reference sequence). CDR3 protein: CAWSSPGQANEKLFF. The DNA for the CDR3 is TGTGCCTGGAGTTCCCCGGGACAGGCCAATGAAAAACTGTTTTTT.

The genes are TRBV7-9 and TRBJ2-5, with 7 bases lining up with TRBD1. Germline trimming cut 5 bases from V and 5 bases from J; bases unmatched to any gene: 14. Germline lookup yields CDR1 SEHNR and CDR2 FQNEAQ (reference sequence). CDR3 length equals 16 residues. The CDR3 DNA sequence: TGTGCCAGCAGCGAGACAACCAGGGGGAGTCGGGAGACCCAGTACTTC. Protein product: CASSETTRGSRETQYF.

The chain combines TRBV18 with TRBJ1-1, with D maybe TRBD1 (5 bases). Looked up from germline, CDR1 is KGHSH and CDR2 is LQKENI. The V end was cut by 3 bases, the J end by 5 bases, with 16 bases between. The CDR3 has 15 amino acids. The CDR3 spells CASSPPGGAGTEAFF. Here the CDR3 DNA reads TGTGCCAGCTCACCCCCGGGAGGGGCCGGAACTGAAGCTTTCTTT.

The chain couples TRBV27 to TRBJ1-2, with D perhaps matching TRBD1 (5 bases). The CDR3 spans 15 residues. Per germline, CDR1 MNHEY and CDR2 SMNVEV (reference sequence). With 5 bases removed from V and 3 bases from J, the gap between germline ends came to 16 bases. CDR3 nucleotide sequence: TGTGCCAGCAGTGAACAGGAGGGGATTTACTATGGCTACACCTTC. Protein: CASSEQEGIYYGYTF.

This clone was found a few times. The chain recombines TRBV5-3 with TRBJ2-1; D is unclear. TRBV5-3 carries the ORF label, with uncertain function. V was trimmed by 9 bases and J by 7 bases, leaving 5 bases between them. This CDR3 has 9 residues. The CDR3: CAIFNEQFF. CDR3 sequence (DNA): TGTGCCATATTTAATGAGCAGTTCTTC.

The chain employs TRBV5-1 and TRBJ2-1; possible D gene TRBD1, 6 bases. Per the germline V gene, CDR1 is SGHRS and CDR2 is YFSETQ. The V end lost 6 bases, the J end lost 0 bases, and 10 bases lay between the germline ends. The length of the CDR3 is 14 residues. The CDR3, as DNA: TGCGCCAGCACCCAGGGGAGCTCCTACAATGAGCAGTTCTTC. Encoded protein: CASTQGSSYNEQFF.

The chain carries TRBV5-6 and TRBJ2-4; 8 bases map to TRBD1. The CDR3 contains 13 residues. CDR1 is SGHDT, CDR2 YYEEEE, per germline. V lost 1 base, J lost 9 bases, and 3 bases stayed unmatched. CDR3 sequence (DNA): TGTGCCAGCAGCTTGAGGACAGGGCGCATTCAGTACTTC. It encodes CASSLRTGRIQYF.

A remark on this clone: The DNA is omitted, as the CDR3 cannot be located on it reliably, and the CDR3 follows TCRdb's listing. This chain links TRBV6-5 with TRBJ1-3; whether TRBD1, the table's D call, matches the DNA was not checked. Germline loops: CDR1 MNHEY, CDR2 SVGAGI. The CDR3 adds up to 15 amino acids, both ends counted. CDR3: CASGTGSVLGNTIYF.

Only a few counts were recorded for this clone. The CDR3 is CASSLTGGKTF. The CDR3 DNA is TGTGCCAGCAGTTTAACAGGGGGCAAGACCTTC. The chain recombines TRBV28 with TRBJ1-2; 9 nucleotides align to TRBD1. The CDR3 loop spans 11 amino acids. V lost 2 bases to trimming and J lost 14 bases; unmatched junction nucleotides: 3. Germline loops: CDR1 MDHEN, CDR2 SYDVKM.

This clone occurred a few times. The chain is built from TRBV10-1 and TRBJ2-7; D gene ambiguous. CDR3 length: 13 residues. Germline lookup yields CDR1 WNHNN and CDR2 SYGVQD (reference sequence). Trimming removed 2 bases from V and 8 bases from J, with 13 bases in between. The CDR3 region has the DNA TGCGCCAGCAGTGAGAACGTGGTCGGTAAGCAGTACTTC. This codes for CASSENVVGKQYF.